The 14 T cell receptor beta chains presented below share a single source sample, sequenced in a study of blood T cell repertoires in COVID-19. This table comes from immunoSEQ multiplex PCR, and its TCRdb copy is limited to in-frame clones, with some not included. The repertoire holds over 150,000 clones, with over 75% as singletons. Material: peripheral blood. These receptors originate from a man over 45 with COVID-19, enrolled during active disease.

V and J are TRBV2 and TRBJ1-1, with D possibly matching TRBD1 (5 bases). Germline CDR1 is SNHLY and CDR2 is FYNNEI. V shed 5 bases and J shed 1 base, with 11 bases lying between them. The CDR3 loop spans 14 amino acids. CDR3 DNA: TGTGCCAGCAGTCGTACCGGACAGAACACTGAAGCTTTCTTT. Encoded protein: CASSRTGQNTEAFF.

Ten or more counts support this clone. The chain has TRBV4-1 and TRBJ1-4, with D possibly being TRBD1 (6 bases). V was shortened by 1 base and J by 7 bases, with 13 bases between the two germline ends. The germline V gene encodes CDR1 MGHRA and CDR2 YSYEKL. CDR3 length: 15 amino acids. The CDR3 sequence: CASSQGSGVREKLFF. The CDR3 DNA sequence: TGCGCCAGCAGCCAAGGGTCAGGGGTGCGTGAAAAACTGTTTTTT.

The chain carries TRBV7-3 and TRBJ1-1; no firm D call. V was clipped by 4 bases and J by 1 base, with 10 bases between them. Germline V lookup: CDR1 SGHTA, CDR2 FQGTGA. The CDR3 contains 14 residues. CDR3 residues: CASSWTGENTEAFF. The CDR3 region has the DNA TGTGCCAGCAGCTGGACCGGGGAGAACACTGAAGCTTTCTTT.

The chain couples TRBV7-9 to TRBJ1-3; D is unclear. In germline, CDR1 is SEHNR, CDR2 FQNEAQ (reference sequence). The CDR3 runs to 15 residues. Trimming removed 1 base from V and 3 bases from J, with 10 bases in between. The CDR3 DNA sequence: TGTGCCAGCAGCTTAGGCAGAATGGTTGGAAACACCATATATTTT. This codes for CASSLGRMVGNTIYF.

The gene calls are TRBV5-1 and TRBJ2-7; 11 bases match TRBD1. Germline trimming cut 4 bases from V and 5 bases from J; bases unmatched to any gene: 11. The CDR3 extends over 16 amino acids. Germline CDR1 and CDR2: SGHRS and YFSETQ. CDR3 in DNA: TGCGCCAGCAGCGCATGGGACAGGGGGAAGATCGACGAGCAGTACTTC. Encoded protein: CASSAWDRGKIDEQYF.

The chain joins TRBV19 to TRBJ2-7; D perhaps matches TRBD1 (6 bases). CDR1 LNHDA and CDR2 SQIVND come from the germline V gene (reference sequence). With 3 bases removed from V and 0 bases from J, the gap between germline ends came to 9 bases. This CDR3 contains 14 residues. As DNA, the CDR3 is TGTGCCAGTAGTATCGACAGGAGCTCCTACGAGCAGTACTTC. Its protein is CASSIDRSSYEQYF.

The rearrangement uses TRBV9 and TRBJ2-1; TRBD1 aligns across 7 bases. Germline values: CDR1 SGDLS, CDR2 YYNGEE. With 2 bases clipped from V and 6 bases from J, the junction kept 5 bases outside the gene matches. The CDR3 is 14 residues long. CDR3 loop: CASSVTGFSNEQFF. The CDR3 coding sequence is TGTGCCAGCAGCGTGACAGGGTTCTCCAATGAGCAGTTCTTC.

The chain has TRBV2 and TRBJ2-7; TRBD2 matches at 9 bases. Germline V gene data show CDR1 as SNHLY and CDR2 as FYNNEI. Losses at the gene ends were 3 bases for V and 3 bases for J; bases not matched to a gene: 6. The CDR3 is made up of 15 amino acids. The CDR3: CASSDLEREVYEQYF. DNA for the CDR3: TGTGCCAGCAGTGATCTCGAGCGGGAGGTCTACGAGCAGTACTTC.

The CDR3 DNA reads as TGTGCCAGCAGCTGGGACACGAATGTCCCGTTCTTC. Its translation is CASSWDTNVPFF. J is TRBJ2-1 and V is TRBV5-4, with a possible D match to TRBD1 (6 bases). V lost 3 bases to trimming and J lost 15 bases, with 16 bases between them. This CDR3 contains 12 residues. Germline CDR1 is SGHNT and CDR2 is YYREEE (reference sequence). Together with reference TRBV5-4 and TRBJ2-1, the CDR3 gives the full variable domain: ETGVTQSPTHLIKTRGQQVTLRCSSQSGHNTVSWYQQALGQGPQFIFQYYREEENGRGNFPPRFSGLQFPNYSSELNVNALELDDSALYLCASSWDTNVPFFGPGTRLTVL.

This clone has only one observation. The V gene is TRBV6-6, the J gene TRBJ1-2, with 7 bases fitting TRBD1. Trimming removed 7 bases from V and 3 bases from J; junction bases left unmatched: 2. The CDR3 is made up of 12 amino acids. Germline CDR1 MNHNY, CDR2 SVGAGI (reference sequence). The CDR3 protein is CASNTGDYGYTF. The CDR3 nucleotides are TGTGCCAGCAACACAGGGGACTATGGCTACACCTTC.

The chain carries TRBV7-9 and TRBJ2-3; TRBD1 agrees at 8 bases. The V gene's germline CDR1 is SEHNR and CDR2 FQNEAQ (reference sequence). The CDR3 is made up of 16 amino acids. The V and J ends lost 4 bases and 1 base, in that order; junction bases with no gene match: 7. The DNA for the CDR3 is TGTGCCAGCAGCTCCGAGGGACAGGAGGGCACAGATACGCAGTATTTT. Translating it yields CASSSEGQEGTDTQYF.

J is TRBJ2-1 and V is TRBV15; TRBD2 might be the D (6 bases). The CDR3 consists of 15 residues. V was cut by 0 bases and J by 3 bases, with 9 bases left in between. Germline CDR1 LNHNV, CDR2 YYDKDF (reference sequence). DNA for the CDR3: TGTGCCACCAGCAGAGACTACGGGAGCTACAATGAGCAGTTCTTC. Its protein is CATSRDYGSYNEQFF.

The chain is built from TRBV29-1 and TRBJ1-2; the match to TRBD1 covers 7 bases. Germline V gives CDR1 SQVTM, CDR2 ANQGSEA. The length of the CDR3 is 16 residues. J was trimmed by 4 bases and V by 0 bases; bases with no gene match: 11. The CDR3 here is CSVEEPNRGLLYGYTF. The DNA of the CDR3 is TGCAGCGTTGAAGAACCAAACAGGGGCCTTCTCTATGGCTACACCTTC. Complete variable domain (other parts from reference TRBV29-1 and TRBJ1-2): SAVISQKPSRDICQRGTSLTIQCQVDSQVTMMFWYRQQPGQSLTLIATANQGSEATYESGFVIDKFPISRPNLTFSTLTVSNMSPEDSSIYLCSVEEPNRGLLYGYTFGSGTRLTVV.

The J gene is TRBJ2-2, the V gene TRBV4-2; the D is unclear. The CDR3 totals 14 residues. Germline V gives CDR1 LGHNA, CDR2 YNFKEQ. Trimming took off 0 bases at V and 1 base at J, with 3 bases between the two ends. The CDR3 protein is CASSQDMNTGELFF. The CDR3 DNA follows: TGTGCCAGCAGCCAAGATATGAACACCGGGGAGCTGTTTTTT.